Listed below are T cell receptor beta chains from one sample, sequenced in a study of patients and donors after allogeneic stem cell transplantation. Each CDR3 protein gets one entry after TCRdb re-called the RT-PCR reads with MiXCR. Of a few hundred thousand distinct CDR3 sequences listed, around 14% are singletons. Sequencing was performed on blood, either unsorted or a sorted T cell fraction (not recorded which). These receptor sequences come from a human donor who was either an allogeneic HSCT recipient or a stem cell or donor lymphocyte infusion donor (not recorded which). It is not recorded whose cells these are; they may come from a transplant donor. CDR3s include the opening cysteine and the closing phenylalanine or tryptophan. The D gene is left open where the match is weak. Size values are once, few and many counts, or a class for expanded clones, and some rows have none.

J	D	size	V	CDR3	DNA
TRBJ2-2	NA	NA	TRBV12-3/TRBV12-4	CASSLKGGKLFF	TGTGCCAGCAGTTTAAAGGGGGGGAAGTTGTTTTTT
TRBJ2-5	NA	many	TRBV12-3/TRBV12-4	CASSFGGAQETQYF	TGTGCCAGCAGTTTCGGGGGAGCCCAAGAGACCCAGTACTTC
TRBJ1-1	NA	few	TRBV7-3	CASSLTPRGFHTEAFF	TGTGCCAGCAGCTTAACCCCCAGGGGCTTTCACACTGAAGCTTTCTTT
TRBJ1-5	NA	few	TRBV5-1	CASSVLGGGQPQHF	TGCGCCAGCAGTGTGCTGGGGGGGGGTCAGCCCCAGCATTTT
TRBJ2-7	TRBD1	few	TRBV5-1	CASSLVRTGTYEQYF	TGCGCCAGCAGCTTGGTCCGGACAGGCACCTACGAGCAGTACTTC
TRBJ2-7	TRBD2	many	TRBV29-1	CSVSGGPTYEQYF	TGCAGCGTGAGCGGGGGGCCCACCTACGAGCAGTACTTC
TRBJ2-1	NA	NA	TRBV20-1	CSAGAFYNEQFF	TGCAGTGCTGGAGCATTCTACAATGAGCAGTTCTTC
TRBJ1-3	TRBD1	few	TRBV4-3	CASSQDRQGAGNTIYF	TGCGCCAGCAGCCAAGATCGTCAGGGGGCTGGAAACACCATATATTTT
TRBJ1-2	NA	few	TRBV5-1	CASSLVPDRSLGYGYTF	TGCGCCAGCAGCTTGGTACCGGACAGATCTCTTGGCTATGGCTACACCTTC
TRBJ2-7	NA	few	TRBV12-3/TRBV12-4	CASSLAAPYEQYF	TGTGCCAGCAGTTTAGCGGCACCCTACGAGCAGTACTTC
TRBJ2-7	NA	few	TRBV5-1	CASSGTQDSYEQYF	TGCGCCAGCAGCGGAACTCAGGATTCCTACGAGCAGTACTTC
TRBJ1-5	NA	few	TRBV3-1	CASFPGLGVGQPQHF	TGTGCCAGTTTCCCAGGACTGGGAGTTGGACAGCCCCAGCATTTT
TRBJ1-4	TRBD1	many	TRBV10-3	CAISELGQGQEKLFF	TGTGCCATCAGTGAGCTGGGACAGGGACAAGAAAAACTGTTTTTT
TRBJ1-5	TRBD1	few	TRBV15	CATSAKTGGDQPQHF	TGTGCCACCAGCGCCAAGACAGGGGGCGACCAGCCCCAGCATTTT
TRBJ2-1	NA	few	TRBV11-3	CASSLGRAGEQFF	TGTGCCAGCAGCTTAGGGCGCGCGGGGGAGCAGTTCTTC
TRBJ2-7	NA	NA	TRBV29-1	CSVLDWSSYEQYF	TGCAGCGTGCTCGACTGGAGCTCCTACGAGCAGTACTTC
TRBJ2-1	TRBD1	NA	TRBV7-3	CASRAMTGGTSVREQFF	TGTGCCAGCAGGGCTATGACAGGGGGAACGAGCGTCCGTGAGCAGTTCTTC
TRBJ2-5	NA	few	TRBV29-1	CSVAQSYQETQYF	TGCAGCGTTGCCCAGTCGTACCAAGAGACCCAGTACTTC
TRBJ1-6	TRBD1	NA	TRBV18	CASSQVGTADSPLHF	TGTGCCAGCTCACAGGTCGGGACAGCCGATTCACCCCTCCACTTT
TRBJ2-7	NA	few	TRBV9	CASSPARSSYEQYF	TGTGCCAGCAGCCCTGCCCGAAGCTCCTACGAGCAGTACTTC
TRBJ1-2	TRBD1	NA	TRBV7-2	CASSLDAGRGRDGYTF	TGTGCCAGCAGCTTAGACGCCGGCAGGGGGCGGGATGGCTACACCTTC
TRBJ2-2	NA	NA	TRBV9	CASSEAGRRTGELFF	TGTGCCAGCAGCGAGGCGGGGCGTAGAACCGGGGAGCTGTTTTTT
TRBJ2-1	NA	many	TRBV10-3	CAISEYNEQFF	TGTGCCATCAGTGAGTATAATGAGCAGTTCTTC
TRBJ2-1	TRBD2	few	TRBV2	CASSERGGGAGAGYNEQFF	TGTGCCAGCAGTGAAAGGGGCGGGGGAGCGGGAGCAGGTTACAATGAGCAGTTCTTC
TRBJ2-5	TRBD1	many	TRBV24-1	CATSDAGTGSWETQYF	TGTGCCACCAGTGACGCAGGGACAGGGAGTTGGGAGACCCAGTACTTC
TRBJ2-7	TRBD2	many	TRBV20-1	CSARSPGTSSHEQYF	TGCAGTGCTAGGTCCCCCGGGACTAGTTCCCACGAGCAGTACTTC
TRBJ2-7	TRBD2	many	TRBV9	CASSVGAGTSEQYF	TGTGCCAGCAGCGTAGGAGCGGGGACTTCAGAGCAGTACTTC
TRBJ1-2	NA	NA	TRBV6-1	CASSKQGGAGGYTF	TGTGCCAGCAGCAAGCAGGGTGGGGCCGGTGGCTACACCTTC
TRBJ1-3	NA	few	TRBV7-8	CASSLAGGLSGNTIYF	TGTGCCAGCAGCTTAGCAGGGGGTCTATCTGGAAACACCATATATTTT
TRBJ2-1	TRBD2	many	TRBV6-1	CASRVGTSVSNEQFF	TGTGCCAGCAGGGTGGGGACTAGCGTCTCCAATGAGCAGTTCTTC
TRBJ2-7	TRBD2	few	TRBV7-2	CASSLAGGVEQYF	TGTGCCAGCAGCTTAGCGGGAGGGGTCGAGCAGTACTTC
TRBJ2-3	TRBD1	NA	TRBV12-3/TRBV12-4	CASRPTGGRDTQYF	TGTGCCAGCAGGCCGACAGGGGGCCGGGATACGCAGTATTTT
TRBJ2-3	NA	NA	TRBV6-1	CASSVGLGMVNTQYF	TGTGCCAGCAGCGTGGGTCTGGGGATGGTGAATACGCAGTATTTT
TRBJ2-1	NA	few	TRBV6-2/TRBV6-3	CASSSQTASSYNEQFF	TGTGCCAGCAGTTCTCAGACAGCTTCCTCCTACAATGAGCAGTTCTTC
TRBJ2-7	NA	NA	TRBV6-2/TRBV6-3	CASSRGSLQGTYEQYF	TGTGCCAGCAGTCGCGGCTCCTTACAGGGAACCTACGAGCAGTACTTC
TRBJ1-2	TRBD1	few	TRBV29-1	CSVAAGGETGYTF	TGCAGCGTAGCCGCAGGGGGCGAGACTGGCTACACCTTC
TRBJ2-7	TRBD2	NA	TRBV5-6	CASSPIGGGGYEQYF	TGTGCCAGCAGCCCGATAGGTGGGGGGGGCTACGAGCAGTACTTC
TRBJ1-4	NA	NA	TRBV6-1	CASRGWGPGDEKLFF	TGTGCCAGCAGGGGGTGGGGCCCGGGGGATGAAAAACTGTTTTTT
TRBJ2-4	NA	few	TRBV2	CASSRTELAKNIQYF	TGTGCCAGCAGTCGGACTGAACTAGCCAAAAACATTCAGTACTTC